Presented here are 28 T cell receptor beta chains from one specimen sequenced in a study of T cell responses to AZD1222 COVID-19 vaccine. Some clones are missing from TCRdb's copy, which holds only in-frame ones; the method was immunoSEQ multiplex PCR. The sample has approximately 100,000 clones, 88% seen once; the top ten hold 13%. Here the sequenced sample was peripheral blood, taken on day 0 of MenACWY control vaccination. These receptors came from an adult in good health.

This chain connects TRBV18 to TRBJ2-1; 8 nucleotides align to TRBD1. The CDR3 spans 17 residues. Trimming at V came to 2 bases and at J to 9 bases, leaving 15 bases not matched to a gene. Per germline, CDR1 KGHSH and CDR2 LQKENI. The CDR3 DNA reads as TGTGCCAGCTCACCAGGCGGACAGGGATCGGGGGTGATTGAGCAGTTCTTC. This translates into CASSPGGQGSGVIEQFF.

The J gene is TRBJ2-7, the V gene TRBV2; no reliable D call. The ends were cut back, 5 bases at V and 2 bases at J, with 10 bases in the middle. CDR1 is SNHLY, CDR2 FYNNEI, per germline. The CDR3 length is 13 residues. The CDR3 sequence is CASSLGFPYEQYF. CDR3 DNA: TGTGCCAGCAGTCTGGGATTCCCCTACGAGCAGTACTTC.

The chain couples TRBV27 to TRBJ1-6; D remains unclear. In germline, CDR1 is MNHEY, CDR2 SMNVEV (reference sequence). CDR3 length: 14 amino acids. Trimming left V 3 bases short and J 5 bases short, with 8 bases between. The CDR3 DNA follows: TGTGCCAGCAGTTTGAACGGTGATAATTCACCCCTCCACTTT. Encoded protein: CASSLNGDNSPLHF.

The chain employs TRBV7-2 and TRBJ1-2, with D tentatively TRBD1 (5 bases). This CDR3 region has 13 residues. The germline V gene has CDR1 SGHTA and CDR2 FQGNSA. V was pared by 3 bases and J by 4 bases, with 9 bases between. The CDR3: CASSLGPPYGYTF. The CDR3 DNA is TGTGCCAGCAGCTTGGGACCGCCCTATGGCTACACCTTC.

CDR3 amino acids: CASTTGKADNEKLFF. The CDR3 bases are TGTGCCAGCACCACTGGGAAGGCTGACAATGAAAAACTGTTTTTT. The chain combines TRBV5-6 with TRBJ1-4; no reliable D call. The CDR3 is 15 amino acids. Germline V gene lookup returns CDR1 SGHDT and CDR2 YYEEEE. V was trimmed by 6 bases and J by 5 bases, leaving 17 bases between them.

This clone was detected a few times. V gene TRBV4-3 combines with J gene TRBJ1-2; D call uncertain. Looked up from germline, CDR1 is LGHNA and CDR2 is YSLEER. With 0 bases removed from V and 5 bases from J, the gap between germline ends came to 13 bases. CDR3 size: 15 residues. DNA for the CDR3: TGCGCCAGCAGCCAAGAGGTCGGGATTGGGTATGGCTACACCTTC. It encodes CASSQEVGIGYGYTF.

The chain links TRBV6-2 or TRBV6-3 to TRBJ2-1; D gene unclear. Deletions cut 2 bases from V and 0 bases from J, with 5 bases between. This CDR3 has 14 residues. Germline V gives CDR1 MNHEY, CDR2 SVGEGT. The CDR3 loop is CASSYPGSYNEQFF. The CDR3 coding sequence is TGTGCCAGCAGTTACCCCGGCTCCTACAATGAGCAGTTCTTC.

This chain joins TRBV19 and TRBJ2-6; D is possibly TRBD2 (5 bases). The V end lost 5 bases, the J end lost 2 bases, and 13 bases lay between the germline ends. This CDR3 comprises 16 residues. Germline CDR1 LNHDA, CDR2 SQIVND (reference sequence). Here the CDR3 reads CASSQEAGAGANVLTF. The CDR3 nucleotides are TGTGCCAGTAGTCAGGAGGCCGGGGCTGGGGCCAACGTCCTGACTTTC.

This clone was detected once. The chain is built from TRBV5-5 and TRBJ2-7; TRBD2 matches 12 bases. The V and J ends lost 3 bases and 7 bases, in that order; junction bases with no gene match: 14. CDR1 and CDR2 from the germline V gene are SGHKS and YYEKEE (reference sequence). The CDR3 has 17 residues. CDR3 coding DNA: TGTGCCAGCAGCTCCCGGACTAGCGGGACCGGGGGGGGTGAGCAGTACTTC. This gives the protein CASSSRTSGTGGGEQYF.

The chain links TRBV18 to TRBJ1-2, with D unresolved. The V end was cut by 2 bases, the J end by 4 bases, with 14 bases between. Looked up from germline, CDR1 is KGHSH and CDR2 is LQKENI. The CDR3 sequence is 15 residues long. CDR3 protein: CASSPSERGSYGYTF. CDR3 in DNA: TGTGCCAGCTCACCATCAGAGCGGGGTAGCTATGGCTACACCTTC.

V and J are TRBV7-2 and TRBJ1-1; maybe TRBD1 (5 bases). The CDR3 extends over 14 amino acids. The V and J ends lost 4 bases and 0 bases respectively, with 9 bases between them. Germline CDR1 is SGHTA and CDR2 is FQGNSA. The CDR3 DNA is TGTGCCAGCAGCTGGACACTATTGAACACTGAAGCTTTCTTT. It specifies CASSWTLLNTEAFF.

This chain joins TRBV14 and TRBJ2-3, with 7 bases identical to TRBD1. The germline V gene encodes CDR1 SGHDN and CDR2 FVKESK. CDR3 length equals 15 residues. Unmatched junction bases numbered 6, after V lost 2 bases and J lost 4 bases. In DNA form, the CDR3 reads TGTGCCAGCAGCCAAAGGACAGGTTTTGCAGATACGCAGTATTTT. This codes for CASSQRTGFADTQYF. The entire variable domain, with the rest obtained from reference TRBV14 and TRBJ2-3, is as follows: EAGVTQFPSHSVIEKGQTVTLRCDPISGHDNLYWYRRVMGKEIKFLLHFVKESKQDESGMPNNRFLAERTGGTYSTLKVQPAELEDSGVYFCASSQRTGFADTQYFGPGTRLTVL.

The rearrangement joins TRBV11-2 to TRBJ2-5, with D tentatively TRBD1 (6 bases). CDR1 is SGHAT, CDR2 FQNNGV, per germline. V lost 5 bases and J lost 3, with 16 bases in between. The CDR3 length is 15 residues. The CDR3 DNA follows: TGTGCCAGCAGCCCCCTCGGGACACGTGAAGAGACCCAGTACTTC. As protein: CASSPLGTREETQYF.

The gene calls are TRBV6-1 and TRBJ1-2, with D hard to call. V lost 2 bases to trimming and J lost 5 bases, with 18 bases between them. This CDR3 contains 16 residues. Germline V gene data show CDR1 as MNHNS and CDR2 as SASEGT. Written as DNA, the CDR3 is TGTGCCAGCAGTGAAACCGTCTGGGAGCTAGGATATGGCTACACCTTC. It translates to CASSETVWELGYGYTF.

The CDR3 DNA reads as TGTGCCATCAGTGATACCCGGAAGGATGAGCAGTTCTTC. It yields the protein CAISDTRKDEQFF. This chain joins TRBV10-3 and TRBJ2-1; D gene uncertain. CDR3 size: 13 residues. The ends were cut back, 3 bases at V and 8 bases at J, with 11 bases in the middle. Germline CDR1 and CDR2: ENHRY and SYGVKD.

The V gene is TRBV4-1, the J gene TRBJ1-5, with D unresolved. In germline, CDR1 is MGHRA, CDR2 YSYEKL. Trimming pared 0 bases from V and 4 bases from J, leaving 13 bases between. The CDR3 runs to 16 residues. CDR3 sequence reads: CASSQEGGRVNQPQHF. CDR3 coding DNA: TGCGCCAGCAGCCAAGAGGGAGGGAGGGTTAATCAGCCCCAGCATTTT.

J is TRBJ1-2 and V is TRBV9; D uncertain. Trimming cost V 0 bases and J 4 bases, with 7 bases left between them. The CDR3 spans 13 residues. Germline V gene sequence: CDR1 SGDLS, CDR2 YYNGEE. CDR3 sequence: CASSVEGFYGYTF. The CDR3 coding sequence is TGTGCCAGCAGCGTAGAAGGGTTCTATGGCTACACCTTC.

The chain employs TRBV15 and TRBJ2-7; a possible D gene is TRBD2 (5 bases). The CDR3 totals 15 residues. Germline lookup yields CDR1 LNHNV and CDR2 YYDKDF (reference sequence). Between the trimmed V and J ends, which lost 1 base and 4 bases, there was a span of 14 bases. CDR3 coding DNA: TGTGCCACCAGCAGAGGAGGGCCAGATGAGTACGAGCAGTACTTC. Encoded protein: CATSRGGPDEYEQYF. The variable domain in full, with the rest retrieved from reference TRBV15 and TRBJ2-7, is DAMVIQNPRYQVTQFGKPVTLSCSQTLNHNVMYWYQQKSSQAPKLLFHYYDKDFNNEADTPDNFQSRRPNTSFCFLDIRSPGLGDTAMYLCATSRGGPDEYEQYFGPGTRLTVT.

This chain uses TRBV7-6 with TRBJ2-2, with a tentative D call TRBD2 (6 bases). CDR3 length: 16 amino acids. The V end lost 3 bases, the J end lost 7 bases, and 18 bases lay between the germline ends. Germline values: CDR1 SGHVS, CDR2 FNYEAQ. The CDR3 is CASSFSSGDGSGELFF. Written as DNA, the CDR3 is TGTGCCAGCAGCTTTAGCTCGGGAGATGGTAGCGGGGAGCTGTTTTTT.

The rearrangement uses TRBV2 and TRBJ2-1; tentatively, D is TRBD1 (5 bases). This CDR3 region has 14 residues. Germline CDR1 is SNHLY and CDR2 is FYNNEI. V was trimmed by 3 bases and J by 2 bases, leaving 8 bases between them. The CDR3 region is CASSDQGPYNEQFF. The CDR3 DNA reads TGTGCCAGCAGTGATCAGGGCCCCTACAATGAGCAGTTCTTC.

The CDR3 loop reads CASRNRGGSTDTQYF. DNA of the CDR3: TGTGCCAGCCGCAACCGGGGGGGTAGCACAGATACGCAGTATTTT. The chain couples TRBV3-1 (or the pseudogene TRBV3-2) to TRBJ2-3; 8 positions match TRBD2. Germline CDR1 and CDR2: LGHDT and YNNKEL (reference sequence). V lost 8 bases, J lost 0 bases, and 7 bases stayed unmatched. The CDR3 loop spans 15 amino acids.

The rearrangement uses TRBV7-9 and TRBJ1-1; D is possibly TRBD1 (6 bases). V shed 2 bases and J shed 1 base, with 17 bases lying between them. Germline V CDR1 and CDR2: SEHNR, FQNEAQ (reference sequence). This CDR3 has 17 amino acids. The CDR3 DNA reads as TGTGCCAGCAGCTTACAATGGGCAACAGGGAGGAACACTGAAGCTTTCTTT. It specifies CASSLQWATGRNTEAFF.

The CDR3 DNA follows: TGCGCCAGCAGCCAAGCCAGTGGGAGAACGCACTATGGCTACACCTTC. This encodes CASSQASGRTHYGYTF. The rearrangement uses TRBV4-3 and TRBJ1-2, with D uncertain. Trimming left V 1 base short and J 3 bases short, with 15 bases between. Germline loops: CDR1 LGHNA, CDR2 YSLEER. The CDR3 has 16 residues.

The V and J genes are TRBV27 and TRBJ2-2; 9 positions match TRBD2. Per germline, CDR1 MNHEY and CDR2 SMNVEV (reference sequence). CDR3 length: 17 residues. V trimming: 5 bases; J trimming: 5 bases; junction bases outside the gene matches: 12. The CDR3 DNA reads as TGTGCCAGCAGTGCACCTGGGGCGGGGGGGCAAACCGGGGAGCTGTTTTTT. It yields the protein CASSAPGAGGQTGELFF.

V and J are TRBV6-2 or TRBV6-3 and TRBJ1-2; TRBD1 aligns across 7 bases. This CDR3 contains 14 residues. Germline V gene sequence: CDR1 MNHEY, CDR2 SVGEGT. J gave up 2 bases and V 6 bases, and 6 bases lay outside the gene matches. This CDR3 is CASSGQARNYGYTF. CDR3 nucleotides: TGTGCCAGCAGCGGACAGGCTAGGAACTATGGCTACACCTTC.

J is TRBJ2-7 and V is TRBV5-1, with a weak D call TRBD2 (6 bases). Per germline, CDR1 SGHRS and CDR2 YFSETQ. This CDR3 is built from 15 residues. V was pared by 3 bases and J by 3 bases, with 16 bases between. CDR3 nucleotides: TGCGCCAGCAGCTCCCTTGGGGAGGCGAGCTACGAGCAGTACTTC. It translates to CASSSLGEASYEQYF.

The V call is TRBV27, the J call TRBJ1-1; 10 positions agree with TRBD1. This CDR3 is built from 18 residues. V gave up 5 bases and J gave up 5 bases; unmatched junction bases: 17. From germline, CDR1 is MNHEY and CDR2 SMNVEV (reference sequence). In DNA, the CDR3 is TGTGCCAGCAGTGGGCAGACAGGGGGCACTTTCGTTTGGACTGAAGCTTTCTTT. Protein product: CASSGQTGGTFVWTEAFF.

The rearrangement joins TRBV15 to TRBJ1-5; tentative D call: TRBD1 (6 bases). Trimming stripped 0 bases from V and 5 bases from J, with 11 bases between. The CDR3 totals 15 residues. Germline V lookup: CDR1 LNHNV, CDR2 YYDKDF (reference sequence). The CDR3 sequence: CATSRDRGADQPQHF. DNA of the CDR3: TGTGCCACCAGCAGAGACAGGGGAGCGGATCAGCCCCAGCATTTT. The full variable domain, completed using reference TRBV15 and TRBJ1-5, is DAMVIQNPRYQVTQFGKPVTLSCSQTLNHNVMYWYQQKSSQAPKLLFHYYDKDFNNEADTPDNFQSRRPNTSFCFLDIRSPGLGDTAMYLCATSRDRGADQPQHFGDGTRLSIL.